This record covers a single T cell receptor (beta chain). The antigen is not known. This entry comes from a study of cytomegalovirus exposure and HLA in healthy donors. Study context: Among the approximately 400 genotyped donors, 70% to 85% were placed in the Caucasian-associated ancestry cluster. Overall study findings and caveats: After further analysis at a later stage, 16,951 TCR beta sequences were associated with HLA alleles at 0.05 false discovery rate.

Primers for the PCR totalled 60 Vbeta and 13 Jbeta. Here immunoSEQ multiplex PCR was the method, and the copy in TCRdb shows in-frame clones only, minus some. Among 53,000 or so clones listed, roughly 77% were seen once. Germline V gene sequence: CDR1 MDHEN, CDR2 SYDVKM. The CDR3 consists of 14 residues. The sequencing input was PBMCs. V is TRBV28 and J is TRBJ2-5, with a tentative D call TRBD1 (5 bases). Matching the DNA end better, TRBJ2-7 makes the J call doubtful. The origin of this receptor is a young man in good health and CMV-seropositive. CDR3 region: CASSLLGVTYEQYF. The CDR3 DNA sequence: TGTGCCAGCAGTTTATTAGGGGTAACCTACGAGCAGTACTTC.